These 5 T cell receptor beta chains share one sample of origin, sequenced in a study of ipilimumab plus nivolumab after autologous stem cell transplantation. The assay was immunoSEQ multiplex PCR, and TCRdb's table has in-frame clones only and misses some. Among fewer than 95,000 clones, around 80% were seen once, and the ten largest hold under 2.5%. Source: PBMCs, taken in a trial of ipilimumab plus nivolumab as post-transplant consolidation. These receptors all stem from a male donor with diffuse large B-cell lymphoma.

The chain recombines TRBV4-1 with TRBJ1-2; 8 nucleotides line up with TRBD1. Unmatched junction bases numbered 5, after V lost 3 bases and J lost 2 bases. The CDR3 loop spans 15 amino acids. Looked up from germline, CDR1 is MGHRA and CDR2 is YSYEKL. The CDR3 nucleotides are TGCGCCAGCAGCCATTACGGGACAGGCAACTATGGCTACACCTTC. It codes for CASSHYGTGNYGYTF.

The chain is built from TRBV10-2 and TRBJ1-1; weak D call: TRBD1 (5 bases). Germline values: CDR1 WSHSY, CDR2 SAAADI. CDR3 length: 14 amino acids. With 4 bases removed from V and 0 bases from J, the gap between germline ends came to 9 bases. The CDR3 protein is CASSVGVMNTEAFF. The CDR3 DNA reads TGCGCCAGCAGTGTGGGGGTAATGAACACTGAAGCTTTCTTT.

V usage is TRBV7-2 and J usage is TRBJ2-3, with D unclear. Trimming removed 1 base at V and 0 bases at J, with 8 bases between. This CDR3 has 15 residues. CDR1 and CDR2 from the germline V gene are SGHTA and FQGNSA. CDR3 sequence reads: CASSLVGRSTDTQYF. For the CDR3, the DNA is TGTGCCAGCAGCTTAGTAGGTAGAAGCACAGATACGCAGTATTTT.

This clone was counted once. The chain couples TRBV10-3 to TRBJ2-3, with 10 bases identical to TRBD2. Trimming at V came to 6 bases and at J to 0 bases, leaving 6 bases not matched to a gene. This CDR3 has 16 residues. Germline V gene data show CDR1 as ENHRY and CDR2 as SYGVKD. CDR3 DNA: TGTGCCATCAGGAGTAGCGGGGGGATAAGCACAGATACGCAGTATTTT. Protein product: CAIRSSGGISTDTQYF.

V and J are TRBV27 and TRBJ2-5; 13 bases are a match to TRBD2. After removal of 5 bases from V and 1 base from J, the junction contained 4 bases not matched to a gene. CDR1 MNHEY and CDR2 SMNVEV come from the germline V gene (reference sequence). The CDR3 is 16 residues long. The CDR3 DNA reads as TGTGCCAGCAGTGGGCGGACTAGCGGGGGCCAAGAGACCCAGTACTTC. Its translation is CASSGRTSGGQETQYF.